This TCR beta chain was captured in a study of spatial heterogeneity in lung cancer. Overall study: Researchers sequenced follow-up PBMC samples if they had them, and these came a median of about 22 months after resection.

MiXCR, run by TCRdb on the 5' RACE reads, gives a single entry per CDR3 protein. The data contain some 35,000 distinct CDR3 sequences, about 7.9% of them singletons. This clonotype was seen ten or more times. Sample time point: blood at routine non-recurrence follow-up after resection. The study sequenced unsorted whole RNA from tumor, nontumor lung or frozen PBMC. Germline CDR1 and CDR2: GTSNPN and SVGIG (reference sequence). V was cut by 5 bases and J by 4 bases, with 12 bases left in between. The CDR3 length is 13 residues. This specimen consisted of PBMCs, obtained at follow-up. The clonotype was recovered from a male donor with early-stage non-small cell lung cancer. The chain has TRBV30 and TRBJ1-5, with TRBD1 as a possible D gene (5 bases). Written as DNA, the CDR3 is TGTGCCTGGGGGGGAGGGATTAATCAGCCCCAGCATTTT. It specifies CAWGGGINQPQHF.